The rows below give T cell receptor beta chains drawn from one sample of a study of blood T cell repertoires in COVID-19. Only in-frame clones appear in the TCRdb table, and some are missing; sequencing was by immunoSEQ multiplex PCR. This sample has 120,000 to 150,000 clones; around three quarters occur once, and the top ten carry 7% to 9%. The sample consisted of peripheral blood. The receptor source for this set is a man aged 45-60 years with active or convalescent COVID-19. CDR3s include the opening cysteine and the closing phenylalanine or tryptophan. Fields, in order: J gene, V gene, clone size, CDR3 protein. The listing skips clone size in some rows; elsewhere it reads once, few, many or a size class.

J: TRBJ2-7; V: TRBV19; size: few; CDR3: CASSIGSGTSGRGEQYF
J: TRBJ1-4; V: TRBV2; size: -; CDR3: CASRQGALEKLFF
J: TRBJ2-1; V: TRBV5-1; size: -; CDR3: CASSLAGQGWIDEQFF
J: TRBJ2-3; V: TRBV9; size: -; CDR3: CASSVERGRTDTQYF
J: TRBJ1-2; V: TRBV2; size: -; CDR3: CASSTGGGYTF
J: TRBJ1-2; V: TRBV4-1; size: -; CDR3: CASSQDLTRGTAYGYTF
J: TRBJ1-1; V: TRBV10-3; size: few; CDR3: CAISDGGTEAFF
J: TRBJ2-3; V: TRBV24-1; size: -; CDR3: CATSVNQYTDTQYF
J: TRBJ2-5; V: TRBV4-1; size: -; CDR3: CASSPALAGTIQETQYF
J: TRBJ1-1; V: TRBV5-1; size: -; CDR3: CASSRGGYFNTEAFF
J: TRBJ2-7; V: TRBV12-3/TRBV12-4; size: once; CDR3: CASSNRGEQYF
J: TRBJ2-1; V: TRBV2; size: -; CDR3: CASSAINQGFF
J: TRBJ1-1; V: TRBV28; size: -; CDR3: CASRPWDSRSTEAFF
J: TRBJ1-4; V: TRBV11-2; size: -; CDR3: CASLNRQGVGEKLFF
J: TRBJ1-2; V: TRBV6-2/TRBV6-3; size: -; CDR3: CASSPDKNYGYTF
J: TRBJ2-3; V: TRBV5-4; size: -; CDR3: CASSSRTRTDTQYF
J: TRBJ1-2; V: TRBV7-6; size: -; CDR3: CASSPGQGYGYTF
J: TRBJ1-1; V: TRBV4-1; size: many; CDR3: CASSQVAAGETEAFF